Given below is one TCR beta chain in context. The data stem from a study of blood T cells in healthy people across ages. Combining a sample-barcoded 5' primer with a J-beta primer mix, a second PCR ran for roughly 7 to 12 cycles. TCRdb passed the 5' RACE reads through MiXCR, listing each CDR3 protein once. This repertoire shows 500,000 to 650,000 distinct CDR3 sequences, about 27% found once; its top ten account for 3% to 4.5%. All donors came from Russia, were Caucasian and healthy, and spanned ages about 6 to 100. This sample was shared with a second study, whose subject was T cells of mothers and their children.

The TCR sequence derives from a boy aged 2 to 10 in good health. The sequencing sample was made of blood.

DNA for the CDR3: TGTGCCAGCAGCCGCGGGACAGAAGCTTTCTTT. It translates to CASSRGTEAFF. This chain uses TRBV6-5 with TRBJ1-1; D possibly corresponds to TRBD1 (6 bases). Germline V CDR1 and CDR2: MNHEY, SVGAGI. CDR3 length equals 11 residues. The germline V and J ends were trimmed by 6 bases and 8 bases, with 10 bases remaining between them.